A single sample is the source of the 21 T cell receptor beta chains below, sequenced in a study of OX40 agonist ivuxolimab in advanced cancers. Using immunoSEQ multiplex PCR, the repertoire was profiled, and TCRdb retains in-frame clones only, with some absent. The data contain under 40,000 clones, 87% of them singletons. The sequences come from CD4+ or CD8+ T cells sorted from blood, collected in a trial of the OX40 agonist ivuxolimab. Receptors were obtained from an adult with an advanced solid tumor such as melanoma, head and neck, liver or kidney cancer.

The chain joins TRBV2 to TRBJ1-1; D unclear. Germline CDR1 SNHLY, CDR2 FYNNEI. The V end was cut by 5 bases, the J end by 2 bases, with 15 bases between. The CDR3 has 15 amino acids. The CDR3 nucleotides read TGTGCCAGCAGTCTCCCGGAGGACGGTAACACTGAAGCTTTCTTT. Translation gives CASSLPEDGNTEAFF.

A remark on this clone: Other DNA sequences of this sample code for an identical CDR3. The chain is built from TRBV11-3 and TRBJ2-1; tentatively, D is TRBD2 (6 bases). Germline CDR1 reads SGHNT; CDR2 reads YENEEA. Trimming left V 1 base short and J 9 bases short, with 10 bases between. This CDR3 is built from 13 residues. CDR3 protein: CASSLAGGIEQFF. The CDR3, as DNA: TGTGCCAGCAGCTTAGCAGGAGGGATTGAGCAGTTCTTC.

The chain recombines TRBV27 with TRBJ2-2; D might be TRBD2 (6 bases). Germline values: CDR1 MNHEY, CDR2 SMNVEV (reference sequence). The CDR3 extends over 14 amino acids. Trimming removed 6 bases from V and 6 bases from J, with 14 bases in between. In DNA form, the CDR3 reads TGTGCCAGCAGCTCCACCGGGGAGGCCGGGGAGCTGTTTTTT. This translates into CASSSTGEAGELFF.

This clone showed up just a few times. CDR3 sequence reads: CASSVGGDSRELFF. In DNA, the CDR3 is TGTGCCAGCAGCGTAGGAGGGGACTCCAGGGAGCTGTTTTTT. The chain combines TRBV9 with TRBJ2-2; tentatively, D is TRBD2 (6 bases). The CDR3 length is 14 residues. Trimming removed 0 bases from V and 9 bases from J, with 12 bases in between. Germline values: CDR1 SGDLS, CDR2 YYNGEE. The full variable domain, in which reference TRBV9 and TRBJ2-2 provide the parts outside the CDR3, is DSGVTQTPKHLITATGQRVTLRCSPRSGDLSVYWYQQSLDQGLQFLIQYYNGEERAKGNILERFSAQQFPDLHSELNLSSLELGDSALYFCASSVGGDSRELFFGEGSRLTVL.

V usage is TRBV5-1 and J usage is TRBJ2-5, with TRBD2 matching over 13 bases. The CDR3 has 15 amino acids. CDR1 is SGHRS and CDR2 is YFSETQ in the germline V gene. Germline trimming cut 4 bases from V and 2 bases from J; bases unmatched to any gene: 2. CDR3 DNA sequence: TGCGCCAGCAGCCGGACTAGCGGGGGACAAGAGACCCAGTACTTC. It encodes CASSRTSGGQETQYF.

The CDR3 coding sequence is TGTGCCAGCAGCCCGCGAAGGGCAGGGACCTCCTACGAGCAGTACTTC. Its protein is CASSPRRAGTSYEQYF. The J gene is TRBJ2-7, the V gene TRBV7-9; the D gene could be TRBD1 or TRBD2 (5 bases each). V shed 5 bases and J shed 0 bases, with 17 bases lying between them. The CDR3 consists of 16 residues. Looked up from germline, CDR1 is SEHNR and CDR2 is FQNEAQ (reference sequence).

The chain combines TRBV19 with TRBJ1-1, with D unresolved. Deletions cut 3 bases from V and 0 bases from J, with 11 bases between. This CDR3 has 15 residues. The germline gives CDR1 LNHDA, CDR2 SQIVND (reference sequence). The CDR3, as DNA: TGTGCCAGTAGTATTCCTCGGGAGGTGAACACTGAAGCTTTCTTT. This codes for CASSIPREVNTEAFF.

The chain combines TRBV27 with TRBJ1-5; D is perhaps TRBD1 (6 bases). CDR1 and CDR2 from the germline V gene are MNHEY and SMNVEV (reference sequence). Trimming shortened V by 1 base and J by 6 bases, and 19 bases separated the two germline ends. The CDR3 contains 17 residues. The CDR3 protein is CASSLLGTVGAVQPQHF. CDR3 nucleotide sequence: TGTGCCAGCAGTTTATTGGGTACAGTGGGGGCGGTTCAGCCCCAGCATTTT.

The chain carries TRBV7-8 and TRBJ2-7; D is possibly TRBD1 or TRBD2 (5 bases each). This CDR3 region has 12 residues. V lost 1 base to trimming and J lost 6 bases, with 7 bases between them. CDR1 is SGHVS and CDR2 is FQNEAQ in the germline V gene. CDR3 protein: CASSLGGGEQYF. Here the CDR3 DNA reads TGTGCCAGCAGCTTAGGTGGGGGCGAGCAGTACTTC.

The chain is built from TRBV7-9 and TRBJ2-7, with D maybe TRBD1 (5 bases). Trimming took 2 bases from V and 3 from J, leaving 14 bases between them. The germline gives CDR1 SEHNR, CDR2 FQNEAQ (reference sequence). This CDR3 spans 15 amino acids. This chain's CDR3 is CASSLTGPTGYEQYF. The CDR3 region has the DNA TGTGCCAGCAGCTTAACAGGACCGACGGGCTACGAGCAGTACTTC.

This clone was observed a handful of times. The chain joins TRBV28 to TRBJ1-2, with a weak D call TRBD1 (5 bases). The germline CDR1 and CDR2 sequences are MDHEN and SYDVKM. The V and J ends lost 6 bases and 0 bases respectively, with 14 bases between them. The CDR3 spans 15 residues. This CDR3 reads CASSPTGTPNYGYTF. The CDR3, as DNA: TGTGCCAGCAGCCCGACCGGGACCCCTAACTATGGCTACACCTTC.

This chain connects TRBV30 to TRBJ2-1, with a weak D call TRBD2 (5 bases). Germline lookup yields CDR1 GTSNPN and CDR2 SVGIG (reference sequence). The V gene lost 7 bases and the J gene lost 0 bases, with 16 bases spanning the gap. The length of the CDR3 is 15 residues. The CDR3 loop reads CASDSASTSYNEQFF. The CDR3 region has the DNA TGTGCCTCGGACTCGGCTAGTACCTCCTACAATGAGCAGTTCTTC.

To note about this clone: The sample carries other DNA sequences with the same CDR3. This sequence joins TRBV19 and TRBJ1-1, with D uncertain. CDR3 length: 13 residues. The V and J ends lost 1 base and 7 bases respectively, with 10 bases between them. CDR1 and CDR2 from the germline V gene are LNHDA and SQIVND (reference sequence). In DNA, the CDR3 is TGTGCCAGTAGTATAGGTGTAGGTCGTGAAGCTTTCTTT. Translated, it gives CASSIGVGREAFF. Using reference TRBV19 and TRBJ1-1 for the parts outside the CDR3, the full variable domain is DGGITQSPKYLFRKEGQNVTLSCEQNLNHDAMYWYRQDPGQGLRLIYYSQIVNDFQKGDIAEGYSVSREKKESFPLTVTSAQKNPTAFYLCASSIGVGREAFFGQGTRLTVV.

The chain has TRBV10-2 and TRBJ2-1; the D is unclear. The V gene's germline CDR1 is WSHSY and CDR2 SAAADI. Trimming stripped 7 bases from V and 6 bases from J, with 7 bases between. The CDR3 is 11 residues long. The CDR3 is CASMIGNEQFF. The CDR3 DNA is TGCGCCAGCATGATTGGCAATGAGCAGTTCTTC.

This clone was detected a few times. The chain joins TRBV2 to TRBJ2-1, with 9 bases that match TRBD2. V shed 6 bases, J shed 8 bases, and the junction held 8 bases outside the gene matches. This CDR3 is 14 amino acids long. The germline V gene has CDR1 SNHLY and CDR2 FYNNEI. The CDR3 sequence: CASRDVRGGYEQFF. The CDR3 nucleotides are TGTGCCAGCAGAGATGTGCGGGGGGGTTATGAGCAGTTCTTC.

The V and J genes are TRBV11-1 and TRBJ2-1; D is possibly TRBD2 (5 bases). The CDR3 length is 13 residues. The V gene lost 5 bases and the J gene lost 10 bases, with 15 bases spanning the gap. Germline CDR1 reads SGHAT; CDR2 reads FQDESV (reference sequence). The CDR3 spells CASSPGRGREQFF. The CDR3 DNA reads as TGTGCCAGCAGCCCGGGCCGCGGGCGGGAGCAGTTCTTC.

This clone was picked up one time. The chain couples TRBV7-8 to TRBJ1-5; 9 bases are a match to TRBD1. Germline loops: CDR1 SGHVS, CDR2 FQNEAQ. Trimming at V came to 4 bases and at J to 7 bases, leaving 8 bases not matched to a gene. The CDR3 totals 15 residues. CDR3: CASSSGTGFWQPQHF. The CDR3 coding sequence is TGTGCCAGCAGCTCCGGGACAGGGTTTTGGCAGCCCCAGCATTTT.

The chain employs TRBV9 and TRBJ2-5; D is unresolved. Trimming shortened V by 0 bases and J by 0 bases, and 6 bases separated the two germline ends. Germline V gene lookup returns CDR1 SGDLS and CDR2 YYNGEE. This CDR3 is built from 14 residues. The CDR3 nucleotides read TGTGCCAGCAGCGTAGTGGGTAACCAAGAGACCCAGTACTTC. Its translation is CASSVVGNQETQYF.

The genes are TRBV10-3 and TRBJ2-2; TRBD1 or TRBD2 may be the D gene (5 bases each). V was shortened by 5 bases and J by 0 bases, with 13 bases between the two germline ends. Germline lookup yields CDR1 ENHRY and CDR2 SYGVKD. The CDR3 runs to 16 residues. In DNA form, the CDR3 reads TGTGCCATCAGTACGATAGGGACGGCGAACACCGGGGAGCTGTTTTTT. Translated: CAISTIGTANTGELFF.

This chain connects TRBV7-3 to TRBJ2-3; D possibly corresponds to TRBD2 (5 bases). V shed 4 bases and J shed 0 bases, with 14 bases lying between them. Per the germline V gene, CDR1 is SGHTA and CDR2 is FQGTGA. CDR3 size: 16 residues. The DNA for the CDR3 is TGTGCCAGCAGCTCCGACGGACTGGGGAGCACAGATACGCAGTATTTT. Amino acid sequence: CASSSDGLGSTDTQYF. Full variable domain (outside the CDR3, taken from reference TRBV7-3 and TRBJ2-3): GAGVSQTPSNKVTEKGKYVELRCDPISGHTALYWYRQSLGQGPEFLIYFQGTGAADDSGLPNDRFFAVRPEGSVSTLKIQRTERGDSAVYLCASSSDGLGSTDTQYFGPGTRLTVL.

The chain links TRBV27 to TRBJ2-1, with 11 bases matching TRBD1. Germline V gene data show CDR1 as MNHEY and CDR2 as SMNVEV (reference sequence). CDR3 length equals 15 residues. V shed 5 bases, J shed 5 bases, and the junction held 5 bases outside the gene matches. Written as DNA, the CDR3 is TGTGCCAGCAGTGCGCGGGACAGGGGGGACAATGAGCAGTTCTTC. Translating it yields CASSARDRGDNEQFF.